This TCR beta chain was sequenced in a study of PD-L1 blockade in urothelial cancer. Study context: Patients went on atezolizumab at some point between 2012 and 2014, receiving 1,200 mg intravenously every 3 weeks. Blood analysis took place 3 weeks (second dose) and 6 weeks after treatment start.

V was pared by 5 bases and J by 0 bases, with 10 bases between. Germline CDR1 is SEHNR and CDR2 is FQNEAQ (reference sequence). There are 14 residues in the CDR3. Urothelial carcinoma, locally advanced or metastatic, affected the patients. Synthetic templates analogous to TCR were spiked into all PCRs individually. The method was immunoSEQ multiplex PCR; TCRdb's version includes in-frame clones alone and lacks a portion of them. The table has approximately 50,000 clones, 70% to 90% seen once. This sample comprised PBMCs, obtained around atezolizumab (anti-PD-L1) treatment. This clonotype originated in a man aged 55 to 70 with urothelial cancer. V and J are TRBV7-9 and TRBJ1-1, with D perhaps matching TRBD1 (6 bases). Here the CDR3 DNA reads TGTGCCAGCAGCGGTCAGGGGCTGAACACTGAAGCTTTCTTT. Amino acid sequence: CASSGQGLNTEAFF.